A single sample gave rise to the 5 T cell receptor beta chains below, sequenced in a study of OX40 agonist ivuxolimab in advanced cancers. Data came from immunoSEQ multiplex PCR; TCRdb stores just in-frame clones and leaves some out. This sample has about 58,000 clones, with 88% found just once. The material was CD4+ or CD8+ T cells sorted from blood, obtained in a trial of the OX40 agonist ivuxolimab. Source of these receptors: an adult with an advanced solid tumor such as melanoma, head and neck, liver or kidney cancer.

The DNA for the CDR3 is TGTGCCAGCAGCTGGAGGAGTGAAGCTTTCTTT. It yields the protein CASSWRSEAFF. The chain carries TRBV5-5 and TRBJ1-1; D gene unclear. Trimming removed 3 bases at V and 7 bases at J, with 7 bases between. CDR3 length equals 11 residues. Germline lookup yields CDR1 SGHKS and CDR2 YYEKEE (reference sequence).

The sample holds one count of this clone. The genes are TRBV27 and TRBJ2-1, with D tentatively TRBD2 (6 bases). CDR1 and CDR2 (germline): MNHEY, SMNVEV (reference sequence). V was pared by 3 bases and J by 4 bases, with 13 bases between. This CDR3 spans 15 amino acids. In nucleotides, the CDR3 is TGTGCCAGCAGTTTCGGGGGAGTACTTTACAATGAGCAGTTCTTC. This encodes CASSFGGVLYNEQFF.

This rearrangement joins TRBV27 to TRBJ1-5; perhaps TRBD1 as D (6 bases). The CDR3 runs 14 residues. Trimming stripped 6 bases from V and 5 bases from J, with 14 bases between. Germline V gives CDR1 MNHEY, CDR2 SMNVEV (reference sequence). CDR3 bases: TGTGCCAGCAGATGGCGGGACAACTATCAGCCCCAGCATTTT. It translates to CASRWRDNYQPQHF.

This clone was recorded only once. The chain carries TRBV7-9 and TRBJ1-2; TRBD1 aligns across 7 bases. This CDR3 is built from 14 residues. With 5 bases clipped from V and 4 bases from J, the junction kept 7 bases outside the gene matches. Germline V CDR1 and CDR2: SEHNR, FQNEAQ (reference sequence). The CDR3 sequence is CASSPPTGTYGYTF. The DNA for the CDR3 is TGTGCCAGCAGCCCCCCGACAGGGACCTATGGCTACACCTTC. Full variable domain (outside the CDR3, taken from reference TRBV7-9 and TRBJ1-2): DTGVSQNPRHKITKRGQNVTFRCDPISEHNRLYWYRQTLGQGPEFLTYFQNEAQLEKSRLLSDRFSAERPKGSFSTLEIQRTEQGDSAMYLCASSPPTGTYGYTFGSGTRLTVV.

The chain employs TRBV11-3 and TRBJ1-1, with 7 positions matching TRBD1. This CDR3 has 13 residues. The V segment lost 5 bases and the J segment 4 bases; nucleotides outside the gene matches: 4. The V gene's germline CDR1 is SGHNT and CDR2 YENEEA. CDR3 DNA sequence: TGTGCCAGCAGCCAGACAGGGTCCACTGAAGCTTTCTTT. It encodes CASSQTGSTEAFF.